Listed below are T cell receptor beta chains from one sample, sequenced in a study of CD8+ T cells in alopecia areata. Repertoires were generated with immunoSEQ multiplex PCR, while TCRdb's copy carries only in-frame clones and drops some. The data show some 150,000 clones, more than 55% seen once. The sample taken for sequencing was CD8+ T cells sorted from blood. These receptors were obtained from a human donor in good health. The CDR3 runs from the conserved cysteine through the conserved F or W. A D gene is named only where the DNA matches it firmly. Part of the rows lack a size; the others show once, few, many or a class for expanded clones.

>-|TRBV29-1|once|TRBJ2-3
TGCAGCGTTGTGGGTAGACCAGATACGCAGTATTTT
CSVVGRPDTQYF
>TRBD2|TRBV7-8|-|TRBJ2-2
TGTGCCAGCAGCCTTACCTGGACTAGCGGGAACACCGGGGAGCTGTTTTTT
CASSLTWTSGNTGELFF
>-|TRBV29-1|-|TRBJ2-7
TGCAGCGTTGGGGATGGAGTAACCTACGAGCAGTACTTC
CSVGDGVTYEQYF
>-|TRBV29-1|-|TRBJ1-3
TGCAGCGGGGGTTTCTCTGGAAACACCATATATTTT
CSGGFSGNTIYF
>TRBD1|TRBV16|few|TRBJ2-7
TGTGCCAGCAGCCAATGGGGACAGGGGGCCTACGAGCAGTACTTC
CASSQWGQGAYEQYF
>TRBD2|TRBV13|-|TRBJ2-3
TGTGCCAGCAGCTTATACGAGTTAGCGGGAGTAGGCGCAGATACGCAGTATTTT
CASSLYELAGVGADTQYF
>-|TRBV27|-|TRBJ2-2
TGTGCCAGCAGTTTATCGAAGGGGACCGGGGAGCTGTTTTTT
CASSLSKGTGELFF
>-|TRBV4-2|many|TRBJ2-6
TGTGCCAGCAGCCAAGACAACTCTGGGGCCAACGTCCTGACTTTC
CASSQDNSGANVLTF
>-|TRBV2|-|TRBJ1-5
TGTGCCAGCAGTGTTTCTCGGATTAGCAATCAGCCCCAGCATTTT
CASSVSRISNQPQHF
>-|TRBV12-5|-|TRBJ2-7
TGTGCTAGTGGTTTGGTACCAGGCTCCTACGAGCAGTACTTC
CASGLVPGSYEQYF
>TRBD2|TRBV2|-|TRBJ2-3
TGTGCCAGCAGCAATGGACTAGCGGGTTTGGATACGCAGTATTTT
CASSNGLAGLDTQYF
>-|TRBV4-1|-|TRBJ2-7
TGCGCCAGCAGCCAAGTGGCAGCCTCCTACGAGCAGTACTTC
CASSQVAASYEQYF
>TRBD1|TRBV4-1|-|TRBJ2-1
TGCGCCAGCAGCCAAGAACCTCCGAGCACAGGGGATGAGCAGTTCTTC
CASSQEPPSTGDEQFF
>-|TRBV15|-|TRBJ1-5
TGTGCCACCAGCGGGACTGGTCAGCCCCAGCATTTT
CATSGTGQPQHF
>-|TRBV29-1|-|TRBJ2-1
TGCAGCGTTCGGGTAAATGAGCAGTTCTTC
CSVRVNEQFF
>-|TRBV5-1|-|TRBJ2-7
TGCGCCAGCAGCTTGGCTGGGGTCTCCTACGAGCAGTACTTC
CASSLAGVSYEQYF
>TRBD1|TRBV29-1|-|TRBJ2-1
TGCAGCGTTGAAGAGAGGACAGGGGGGTTCAATGAGCAGTTCTTC
CSVEERTGGFNEQFF
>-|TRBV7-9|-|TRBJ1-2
TGTGCCAGCAGCTTAGGGCTCTCCGGAGGCTACACCTTC
CASSLGLSGGYTF
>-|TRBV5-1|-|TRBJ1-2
TGCGCCAGCAGCTTGGAGTGGCAGTCCGTCCGCCTCTATGGCTACACCTTC
CASSLEWQSVRLYGYTF
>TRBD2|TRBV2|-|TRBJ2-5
TGTGCCAGCAGTGAGCCAGCGGGATTGCAGACCCAGTACTTC
CASSEPAGLQTQYF
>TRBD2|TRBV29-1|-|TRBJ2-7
TGCAGCGCCGAAGCGGGAGGGCACGAGCAGTACTTC
CSAEAGGHEQYF
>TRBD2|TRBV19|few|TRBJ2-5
TGTGCCAGTAGCGGAACTAGCGTCCAAGAGACCCAGTACTTC
CASSGTSVQETQYF
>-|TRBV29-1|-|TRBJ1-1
TGCAGCGTTCCGGGGGGGTACGTGAACACTGAAGCTTTCTTT
CSVPGGYVNTEAFF
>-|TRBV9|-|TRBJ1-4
TGTGCCAGCAGCCCCTCCGGAGGGGCTGGGGAAAAACTGTTTTTT
CASSPSGGAGEKLFF
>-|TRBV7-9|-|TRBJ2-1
TGTGCCAGCAGCCGCCCTGGGGGACTTTCTTACAATGAGCAGTTCTTC
CASSRPGGLSYNEQFF
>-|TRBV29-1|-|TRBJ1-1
TGCAGCGTTTCCGGGACAATGAACACTGAAGCTTTCTTT
CSVSGTMNTEAFF
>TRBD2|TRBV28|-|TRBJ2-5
TGTGCCAGCAGAGATACAGCGGGAGCCTACGAGACCCAGTACTTC
CASRDTAGAYETQYF
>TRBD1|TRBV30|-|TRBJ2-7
TGTGCCTGGAGTGTGGGACAGTCCTACGAGCAGTACTTC
CAWSVGQSYEQYF
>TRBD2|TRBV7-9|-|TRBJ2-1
TGTGCCAGCAGCCTTAGCGGGAGTGGGTACAATGAGCAGTTCTTC
CASSLSGSGYNEQFF
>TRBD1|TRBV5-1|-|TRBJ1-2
TGCGCCAGCAGCCCCGGGACAGGCTATGGCTACACCTTC
CASSPGTGYGYTF
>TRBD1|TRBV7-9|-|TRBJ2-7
TGTGCCAGCAGCTCTCCGGGACAGGCCTACGAGCAGTACTTC
CASSSPGQAYEQYF
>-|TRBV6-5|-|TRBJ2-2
TGTGCCAGCAGTTACTCGATCCTAGCCGGGGAGCTGTTTTTT
CASSYSILAGELFF
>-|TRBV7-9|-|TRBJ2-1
TGTGCCAGCAGCCCCCCTTGGAGGCGGGATTTCGGCGATGAGCAGTTCTTC
CASSPPWRRDFGDEQFF
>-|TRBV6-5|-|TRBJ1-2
TGTGCCAGCAGTTACTCGTTAGCGTATGGCTACACCTTC
CASSYSLAYGYTF
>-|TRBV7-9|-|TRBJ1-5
TGTGCCAGCAGCTTAGCCCCGGGCCAGCCCCAGCATTTT
CASSLAPGQPQHF
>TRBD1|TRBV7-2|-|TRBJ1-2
TGTGCCAGCAGCTTAGGTTCGGGACAGTCTAACTATGGCTACACCTTC
CASSLGSGQSNYGYTF
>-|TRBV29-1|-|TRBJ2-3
TGCAGCGTTGGTGGAGATACGCAGTATTTT
CSVGGDTQYF
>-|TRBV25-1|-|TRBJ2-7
TGTGCCAGCAGTGACACCTACGAGCAGTACTTC
CASSDTYEQYF
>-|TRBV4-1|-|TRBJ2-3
TGCGCCAGCAGCCAGCTCCCTCCAGGGGCGAGCACAGATACGCAGTATTTT
CASSQLPPGASTDTQYF
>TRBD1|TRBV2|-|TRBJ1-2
TGTGCCAGCAGTGAAGCCGACAGGGAACGCACCTTC
CASSEADRERTF
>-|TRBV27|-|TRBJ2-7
TGTGCCAGCGGGTGGAGCGAGCAGTACTTC
CASGWSEQYF
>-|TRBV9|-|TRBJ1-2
TGTGCCAGCAGCGCCCCAATTGCAGGAGAGGATGGCTACACCTTC
CASSAPIAGEDGYTF